Listed below are T cell receptor beta chains from one sample, sequenced in a study of T cells after yellow fever vaccination. TCRdb re-derived calls from the 5' RACE reads in MiXCR, one entry per CDR3 protein. This table holds under 200,000 distinct CDR3 sequences, around 10% found once. Sequenced material: CD8+ T cells sorted from PBMCs, taken 15 days after the yellow fever booster vaccination. Source of these receptors: a man between 18 and 29 years old who received the YFV17D yellow fever vaccine. Both conserved end residues are part of each CDR3. Fields, in order: V gene, D gene, clone size, J gene, CDR3 protein, CDR3 DNA. A D gene is named only where the DNA matches it firmly. A row's size may be missing; if present it is once, few, many or a size class.

TRBV11-3	NA	NA	TRBJ2-3	CASSNHFRTDTDTQYF	TGTGCCAGCAGCAATCACTTTCGGACAGACACAGATACGCAGTATTTT
TRBV20-1	NA	NA	TRBJ1-2	CSARDGDGVYYGYTF	TGCAGTGCTAGAGATGGCGACGGAGTCTACTATGGCTACACCTTC
TRBV6-2/TRBV6-3	NA	NA	TRBJ2-5	CASSYDSPETQYF	TGTGCCAGCAGTTACGACAGCCCAGAGACCCAGTACTTC
TRBV20-1	TRBD2	NA	TRBJ2-1	CSARVGLAGFVRNEQFF	TGCAGTGCTAGGGTCGGGTTAGCGGGGTTCGTTCGCAATGAGCAGTTCTTC
TRBV7-8	TRBD1	few	TRBJ2-1	CASSLEGQGLNEQFF	TGTGCCAGCAGCTTAGAGGGACAGGGGCTCAATGAGCAGTTCTTC
TRBV4-2	TRBD2	NA	TRBJ2-3	CASSQEKRGRYTDTQYF	TGTGCCAGCAGCCAAGAAAAGCGGGGGAGATACACAGATACGCAGTATTTT
TRBV11-2	TRBD2	NA	TRBJ2-5	CASSSPGGGQIQETQYF	TGTGCCAGCAGCTCCCCCGGGGGGGGGCAGATCCAAGAGACCCAGTACTTC
TRBV20-1	TRBD1	few	TRBJ1-5	CSARGGRDSQPQHF	TGCAGTGCTAGAGGGGGAAGGGACAGTCAGCCCCAGCATTTT
TRBV4-2	NA	few	TRBJ1-6	CASSQGTGLHF	TGTGCCAGCAGCCAAGGGACGGGTCTCCACTTT
TRBV7-6	TRBD2	NA	TRBJ2-1	CASSNLAGGLNEQFF	TGTGCCAGCAGCAATCTAGCGGGGGGCCTGAATGAGCAGTTCTTC
TRBV20-1	NA	NA	TRBJ1-1	CSARGWQNTEAFF	TGCAGTGCTAGAGGATGGCAGAACACTGAAGCTTTCTTT
TRBV6-2/TRBV6-3	NA	NA	TRBJ2-6	CASSLPRPGANVLTF	TGTGCCAGCAGTTTACCGAGACCTGGGGCCAACGTCCTGACTTTC
TRBV9	NA	NA	TRBJ2-7	CASSPRRGGEQYF	TGTGCCAGCAGCCCCCGACGGGGCGGCGAGCAGTACTTC
TRBV7-2	NA	many	TRBJ2-7	CASSLNLAAGSYEQYF	TGTGCCAGCAGCTTAAATCTGGCAGCGGGCTCCTACGAGCAGTACTTC
TRBV5-1	TRBD1	few	TRBJ1-1	CASSLRQGEAFF	TGCGCCAGCAGCTTGAGACAGGGGGAAGCTTTCTTT
TRBV29-1	NA	many	TRBJ1-2	CSVDWERGGYTF	TGCAGCGTTGATTGGGAGAGGGGTGGCTACACCTTC
TRBV7-2	TRBD2	NA	TRBJ2-3	CASSLRGRGSSNTDTQYF	TGTGCCAGCAGCCTCCGCGGGCGGGGGAGTTCAAACACAGATACGCAGTATTTT
TRBV24-1	TRBD1	many	TRBJ1-5	CATSDKAGGHQPQHF	TGTGCCACCAGTGATAAGGCAGGGGGCCATCAGCCCCAGCATTTT
TRBV9	TRBD2	few	TRBJ2-1	CASSVGTGLAGGLSNEQFF	TGTGCCAGCAGCGTCGGGACAGGACTAGCGGGGGGGCTTAGTAATGAGCAGTTCTTC
TRBV7-9	TRBD2	few	TRBJ2-6	CASSVGREGPGGANVLTF	TGTGCCAGCAGTGTTGGTAGGGAGGGTCCTGGTGGGGCCAACGTCCTGACTTTC
TRBV7-9	NA	few	TRBJ2-2	CASSLASPGERVGELFF	TGTGCCAGCAGCTTAGCCTCCCCAGGGGAAAGAGTCGGGGAGCTGTTTTTT
TRBV7-9	NA	NA	TRBJ1-6	CASSPRQGGNSPLHF	TGTGCCAGCAGCCCACGCCAGGGAGGGAATTCACCCCTCCACTTT
TRBV6-5	TRBD1	few	TRBJ2-1	CASRGQGNEQFF	TGTGCCAGCAGGGGACAGGGCAATGAGCAGTTCTTC
TRBV27	NA	many	TRBJ1-5	CASSSLGAQPQHF	TGTGCCAGCAGTTCCCTGGGGGCCCAGCCCCAGCATTTT
TRBV6-5	NA	NA	TRBJ1-1	CASSYWDGQAFF	TGTGCCAGCAGCTACTGGGACGGACAAGCTTTCTTT
TRBV7-2	NA	NA	TRBJ2-7	CASSSRDTYEQYF	TGTGCCAGCAGCTCCCGGGACACCTACGAGCAGTACTTC
TRBV6-2/TRBV6-3	TRBD1	NA	TRBJ2-7	CASSYRTADYQPDPTGNYEQYF	TGTGCCAGCAGTTACCGTACGGCGGATTATCAACCGGACCCGACAGGGAACTACGAGCAGTACTTC
TRBV6-5	NA	NA	TRBJ2-7	CASSYGGSPYEQYF	TGTGCCAGCAGTTATGGTGGCAGCCCCTACGAGCAGTACTTC
TRBV6-2/TRBV6-3	NA	few	TRBJ1-3	CASTAGNTIYF	TGTGCCAGCACCGCTGGAAACACCATATATTTT
TRBV20-1	TRBD2	many	TRBJ2-3	CSNSGGPFTDTQYF	TGCAGTAATAGCGGGGGCCCCTTCACAGATACGCAGTATTTT
TRBV7-9	NA	few	TRBJ1-2	CASSLWRRRTDYGYTF	TGTGCCAGCAGCTTGTGGCGGCGTAGAACGGACTATGGCTACACCTTC
TRBV18	NA	many	TRBJ2-6	CASSQGFGANVLTF	TGTGCCAGCTCACAAGGGTTTGGGGCCAACGTCCTGACTTTC
TRBV15	NA	few	TRBJ2-1	CATSRSIPSYEQFF	TGTGCCACCAGCAGATCGATCCCGAGTTATGAGCAGTTCTTC
TRBV5-5	NA	many	TRBJ2-3	CASSLYPGSDTQYF	TGTGCCAGCAGCTTGTATCCGGGATCAGATACGCAGTATTTT
TRBV7-8	NA	NA	TRBJ2-1	CASSQKGGGSSYNELFF	TGTGCCAGCAGCCAGAAGGGGGGGGGAAGCTCCTACAATGAGCTGTTCTTC
TRBV29-1	NA	NA	TRBJ1-1	CSVVRQDSIEAFF	TGCAGCGTTGTAAGACAGGATTCGATCGAAGCTTTCTTT
TRBV2	NA	few	TRBJ2-7	CASSELGTYEQYF	TGTGCCAGCAGTGAACTCGGGACCTACGAGCAGTACTTC
TRBV20-1	NA	NA	TRBJ1-1	CSARRRLNTEAFF	TGCAGTGCTAGACGACGACTGAACACTGAAGCTTTCTTT
TRBV6-1	NA	NA	TRBJ1-1	CASLTLGTEAFF	TGTGCCAGCCTTACCTTGGGCACTGAAGCTTTCTTT
TRBV6-5	NA	NA	TRBJ2-2	CASSFQGRHTGELFF	TGTGCCAGCAGTTTTCAGGGGCGACACACCGGGGAGCTGTTTTTT